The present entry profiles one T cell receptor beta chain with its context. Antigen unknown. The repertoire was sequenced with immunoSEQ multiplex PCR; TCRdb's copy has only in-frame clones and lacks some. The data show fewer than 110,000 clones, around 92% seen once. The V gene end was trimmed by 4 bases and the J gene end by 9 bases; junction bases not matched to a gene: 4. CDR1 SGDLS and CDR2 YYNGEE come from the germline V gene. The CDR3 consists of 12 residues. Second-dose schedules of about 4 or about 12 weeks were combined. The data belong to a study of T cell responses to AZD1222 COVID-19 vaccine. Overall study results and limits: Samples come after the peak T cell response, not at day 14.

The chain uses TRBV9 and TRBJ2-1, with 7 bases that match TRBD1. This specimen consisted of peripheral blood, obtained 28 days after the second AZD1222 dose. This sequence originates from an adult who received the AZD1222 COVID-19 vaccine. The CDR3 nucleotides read TGTGCCAGCAGCCCCGGACAGGTTGAGCAGTTCTTC. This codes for CASSPGQVEQFF.